The clone carrying this T cell receptor beta chain has just a few counts. Its antigen remains unknown. This entry belongs to a study of cytotoxic CD8 clonotypes in ibrutinib-treated CLL. Some clones are missing from TCRdb's copy, which holds only in-frame ones; the method was immunoSEQ multiplex PCR. Among about 120,000 clones listed, 58% were seen once. Study-level findings and limits: Sustained-remission and progressing patients had different sampling times. Baseline clonality, above age-matched healthy donor levels, tracked circulating CD8+ T-cell counts.

This sequence was found in a human donor with chronic lymphocytic leukemia. The material was PBMCs, obtained after 24 months of ibrutinib treatment.

The CDR3 nucleotides are TGTGCCAGTAGTATCCCGGGACAGCCTAACTATGGCTACACCTTC. Encoded protein: CASSIPGQPNYGYTF. This rearrangement joins TRBV19 to TRBJ1-2; 7 bases fit TRBD1. Germline V gene sequence: CDR1 LNHDA, CDR2 SQIVND (reference sequence). The CDR3 contains 15 residues. V gave up 3 bases and J gave up 0 bases; unmatched junction bases: 4.